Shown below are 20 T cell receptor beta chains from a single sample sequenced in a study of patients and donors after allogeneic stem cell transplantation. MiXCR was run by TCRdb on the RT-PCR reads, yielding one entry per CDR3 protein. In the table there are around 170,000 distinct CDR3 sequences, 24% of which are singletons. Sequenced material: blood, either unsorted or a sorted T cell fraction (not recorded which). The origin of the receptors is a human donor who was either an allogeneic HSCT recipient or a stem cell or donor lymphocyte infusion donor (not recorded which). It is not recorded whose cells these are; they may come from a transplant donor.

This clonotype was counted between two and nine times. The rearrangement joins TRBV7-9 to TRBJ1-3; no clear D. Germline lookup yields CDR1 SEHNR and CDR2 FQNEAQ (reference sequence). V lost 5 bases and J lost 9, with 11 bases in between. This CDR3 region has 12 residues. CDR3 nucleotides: TGTGCCAGCAGCGGGTGGCGGGCCACCATATATTTT. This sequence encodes CASSGWRATIYF.

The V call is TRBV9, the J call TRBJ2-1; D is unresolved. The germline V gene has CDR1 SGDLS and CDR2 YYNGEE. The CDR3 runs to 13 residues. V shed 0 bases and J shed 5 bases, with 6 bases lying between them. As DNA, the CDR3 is TGTGCCAGCAGCGTAGCGGCCCACAATGAGCAGTTCTTC. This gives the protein CASSVAAHNEQFF.

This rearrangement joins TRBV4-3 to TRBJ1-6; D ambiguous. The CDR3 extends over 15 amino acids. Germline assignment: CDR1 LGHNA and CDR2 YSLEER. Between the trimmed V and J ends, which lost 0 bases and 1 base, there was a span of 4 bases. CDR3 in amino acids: CASSQEPSYNSPLHF. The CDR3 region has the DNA TGCGCCAGCAGCCAAGAACCATCCTATAATTCACCCCTCCACTTT.

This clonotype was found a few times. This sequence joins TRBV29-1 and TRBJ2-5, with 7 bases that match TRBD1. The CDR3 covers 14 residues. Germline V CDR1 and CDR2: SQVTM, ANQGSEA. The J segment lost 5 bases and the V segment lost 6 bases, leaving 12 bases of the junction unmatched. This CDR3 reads CSVPKTGFGETQYF. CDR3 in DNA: TGCAGCGTCCCAAAGACAGGGTTCGGCGAGACCCAGTACTTC.

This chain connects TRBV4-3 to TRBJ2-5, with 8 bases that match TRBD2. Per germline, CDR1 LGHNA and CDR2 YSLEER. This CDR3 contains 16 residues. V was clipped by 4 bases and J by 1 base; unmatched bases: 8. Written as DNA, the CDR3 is TGCGCCAGCAGCCCCGGCGGCGCGGGGGGCCAAGAGACCCAGTACTTC. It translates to CASSPGGAGGQETQYF.

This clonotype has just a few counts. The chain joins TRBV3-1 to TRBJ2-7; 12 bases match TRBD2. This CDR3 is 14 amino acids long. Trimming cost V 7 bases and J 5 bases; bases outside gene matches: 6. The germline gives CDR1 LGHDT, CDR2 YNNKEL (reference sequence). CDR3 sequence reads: CASKLAGGRDEQYF. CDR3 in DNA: TGTGCCAGCAAGCTAGCGGGGGGGCGGGACGAGCAGTACTTC.

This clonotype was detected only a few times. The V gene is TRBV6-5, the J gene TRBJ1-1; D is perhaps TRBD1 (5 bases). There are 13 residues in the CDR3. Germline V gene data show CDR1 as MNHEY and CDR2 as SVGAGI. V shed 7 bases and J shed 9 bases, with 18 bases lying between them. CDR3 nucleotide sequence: TGTGCCAGCATCCTCCGGGACGGATTCAAAGCTTTCTTT. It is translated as CASILRDGFKAFF.

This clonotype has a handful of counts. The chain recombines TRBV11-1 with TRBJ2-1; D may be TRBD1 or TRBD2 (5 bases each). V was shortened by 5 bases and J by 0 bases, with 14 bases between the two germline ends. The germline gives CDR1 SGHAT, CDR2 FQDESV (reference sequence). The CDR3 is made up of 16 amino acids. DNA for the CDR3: TGTGCCAGCAGCCCCCAGGGTGGGAGCTCCTACAATGAGCAGTTCTTC. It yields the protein CASSPQGGSSYNEQFF. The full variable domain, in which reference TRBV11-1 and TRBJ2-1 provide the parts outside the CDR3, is EAEVAQSPRYKITEKSQAVAFWCDPISGHATLYWYRQILGQGPELLVQFQDESVVDDSQLPKDRFSAERLKGVDSTLKIQPAELGDSAMYLCASSPQGGSSYNEQFFGPGTRLTVL.

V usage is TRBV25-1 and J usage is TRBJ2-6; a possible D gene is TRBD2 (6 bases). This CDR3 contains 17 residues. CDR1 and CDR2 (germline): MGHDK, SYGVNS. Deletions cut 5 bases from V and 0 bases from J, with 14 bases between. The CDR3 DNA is TGTGCCAGCAGTTCTAGCGTAAAAGTCTCTGGGGCCAACGTCCTGACTTTC. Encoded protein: CASSSSVKVSGANVLTF.

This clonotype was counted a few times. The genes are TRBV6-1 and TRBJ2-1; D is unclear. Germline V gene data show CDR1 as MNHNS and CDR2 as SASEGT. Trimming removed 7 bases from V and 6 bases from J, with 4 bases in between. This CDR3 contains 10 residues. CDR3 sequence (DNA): TGTGCCAGCAAGACCAATGAGCAGTTCTTC. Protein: CASKTNEQFF.

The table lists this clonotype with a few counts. Written as DNA, the CDR3 is TGCAGCGTGTACGCGGGCGGGGAGCTGTTTTTT. Protein: CSVYAGGELFF. The chain carries TRBV29-1 and TRBJ2-2, with D maybe TRBD2 (5 bases). The CDR3 has 11 residues. V gave up 6 bases and J gave up 7 bases, with 9 bases separating them. Germline assignment: CDR1 SQVTM and CDR2 ANQGSEA.

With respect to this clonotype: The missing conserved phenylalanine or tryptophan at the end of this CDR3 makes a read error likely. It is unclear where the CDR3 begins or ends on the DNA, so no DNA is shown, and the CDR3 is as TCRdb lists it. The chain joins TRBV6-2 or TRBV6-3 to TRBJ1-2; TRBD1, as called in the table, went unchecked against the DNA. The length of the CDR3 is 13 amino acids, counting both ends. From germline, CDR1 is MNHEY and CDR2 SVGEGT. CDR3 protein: CASASHFPTAFAY.

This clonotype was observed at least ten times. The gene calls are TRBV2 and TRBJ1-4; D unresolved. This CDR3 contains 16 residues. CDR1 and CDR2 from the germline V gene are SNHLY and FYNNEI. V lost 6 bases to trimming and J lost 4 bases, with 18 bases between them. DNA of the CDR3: TGTGCCAGCAGAGATGTGGGGAGACACGTTAATGAAAAACTGTTTTTT. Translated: CASRDVGRHVNEKLFF.

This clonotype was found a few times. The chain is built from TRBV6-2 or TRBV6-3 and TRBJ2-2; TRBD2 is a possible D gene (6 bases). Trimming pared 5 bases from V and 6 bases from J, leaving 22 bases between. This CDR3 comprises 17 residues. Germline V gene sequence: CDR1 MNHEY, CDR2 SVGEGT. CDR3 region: CASSTPMGTFVAGELFF. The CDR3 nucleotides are TGTGCCAGCAGTACCCCTATGGGGACTTTCGTGGCCGGGGAGCTGTTTTTT.

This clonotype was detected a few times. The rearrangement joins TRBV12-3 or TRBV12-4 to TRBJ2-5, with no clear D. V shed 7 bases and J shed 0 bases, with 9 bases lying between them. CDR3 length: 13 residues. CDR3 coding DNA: TGTGCCAGCAAATTAGTGTACCAAGAGACCCAGTACTTC. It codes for CASKLVYQETQYF.

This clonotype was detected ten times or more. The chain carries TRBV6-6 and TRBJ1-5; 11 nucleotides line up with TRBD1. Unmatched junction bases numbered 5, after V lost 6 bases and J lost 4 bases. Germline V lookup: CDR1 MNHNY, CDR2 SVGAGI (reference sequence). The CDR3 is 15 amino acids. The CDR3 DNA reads TGTGCCAGCAGAGCCGGGACAGGGGGAAATCAGCCCCAGCATTTT. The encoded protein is CASRAGTGGNQPQHF.

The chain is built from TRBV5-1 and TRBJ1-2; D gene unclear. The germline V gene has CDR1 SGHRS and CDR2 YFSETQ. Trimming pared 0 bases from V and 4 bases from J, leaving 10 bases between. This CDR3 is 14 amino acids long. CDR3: CASSLDAESYGYTF. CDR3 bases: TGCGCCAGCAGCTTGGACGCGGAAAGCTATGGCTACACCTTC. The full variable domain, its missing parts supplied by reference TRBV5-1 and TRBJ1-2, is KAGVTQTPRYLIKTRGQQVTLSCSPISGHRSVSWYQQTPGQGLQFLFEYFSETQRNKGNFPGRFSGRQFSNSRSEMNVSTLELGDSALYLCASSLDAESYGYTFGSGTRLTVV.

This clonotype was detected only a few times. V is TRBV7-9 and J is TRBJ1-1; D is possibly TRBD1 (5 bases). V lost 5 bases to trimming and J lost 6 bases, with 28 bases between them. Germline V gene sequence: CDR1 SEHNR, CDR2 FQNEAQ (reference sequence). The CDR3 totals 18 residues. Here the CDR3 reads CASSGRGGTAPWDPEAFF. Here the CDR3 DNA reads TGTGCCAGCAGCGGACGTGGGGGGACCGCTCCCTGGGACCCTGAAGCTTTCTTT.

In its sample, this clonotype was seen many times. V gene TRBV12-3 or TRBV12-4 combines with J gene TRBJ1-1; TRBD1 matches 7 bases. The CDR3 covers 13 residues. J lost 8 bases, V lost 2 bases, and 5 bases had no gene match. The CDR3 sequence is CASSLTRTGEAFF. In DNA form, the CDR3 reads TGTGCCAGCAGTTTAACCCGGACAGGAGAAGCTTTCTTT.

The CDR3 region is CSALKGAGDTQYF. The CDR3 DNA is TGCAGTGCTCTTAAGGGAGCGGGAGATACGCAGTATTTT. The chain combines TRBV20-1 with TRBJ2-3, with a tentative D call TRBD2 (6 bases). Germline V gives CDR1 DFQATT, CDR2 SNEGSKA (reference sequence). The V end lost 5 bases, the J end lost 5 bases, and 14 bases lay between the germline ends. This CDR3 comprises 13 residues.